This T cell receptor beta chain was sequenced during a study of shared clonotypes between healthy human individuals. As for this clone: The antigen remains undetermined.

General study findings and limits: Richness estimates generally favored naive over memory subsets.

The study enrolled healthy HIV-negative adults without recent acute infections or vaccinations as donors. This was a deep-level run. The method was immunoSEQ multiplex PCR; TCRdb's version includes in-frame clones alone and lacks a portion of them. The table lists roughly 2,300,000 clones, under 95% of them singletons. The specimen sequenced was naive CD4+ T cells from PBMCs. This sample's subset: CD45RA+ positively selected. The TCR sequence derives from a young man in good health. Some clones in this sample may be carry-over from other donors' samples.

Here the CDR3 reads CASSSGQGGPITETQYF. In DNA, the CDR3 is TGCGCCAGCAGCTCGGGACAGGGAGGGCCTATTACAGAGACCCAGTACTTC. The V and J genes are TRBV5-1 and TRBJ2-5; TRBD1 matches at 9 bases. The CDR3 runs to 17 residues. The J segment lost 4 bases and the V segment lost 3 bases, leaving 13 bases of the junction unmatched. From germline, CDR1 is SGHRS and CDR2 YFSETQ.